This passage covers 12 T cell receptor beta chains from one sample sequenced in a study of regulatory T cells in long-lasting Graves disease. TCR beta libraries were built with iRepertoire HTBI primers and Arm-PCR of CDR3 regions. TCRdb itself ran the multiplex PCR reads through MiXCR, one entry per CDR3 protein. This repertoire shows under 450,000 distinct CDR3 sequences, 12% found once; its top ten account for under 20%. As to time point: newly diagnosed GD, antithyroid drugs for less than 3 months. RNA isolated from PBMCs was used to make the TCR library. The sample also formed part of further work on T cells in Graves' hyperthyroidism and ophthalmopathy.

Sequencing used peripheral blood mononuclear cells (PBMCs), obtained at new diagnosis, from a patient treated with antithyroid drugs. Receptor source: a woman under 30 with Graves disease.

This clonotype was seen ten or more times. The rearrangement uses TRBV9 and TRBJ2-2, with D maybe TRBD1 (6 bases). There are 15 residues in the CDR3. V lost 3 bases to trimming and J lost 4 bases, with 13 bases between them. Germline CDR1 and CDR2: SGDLS and YYNGEE. As DNA, the CDR3 is TGTGCCAGCAGCGGATCCGGGACAATCACCGGGGAGCTGTTTTTT. Translated, it gives CASSGSGTITGELFF.

This clonotype has a count of ten or more. The chain couples TRBV20-1 to TRBJ2-5, with 8 bases fitting TRBD2. The J segment lost 5 bases and the V segment lost 3 bases, leaving 5 bases of the junction unmatched. The germline gives CDR1 DFQATT, CDR2 SNEGSKA (reference sequence). The CDR3 is 13 amino acids. The CDR3 sequence: CSASGRAGETQYF. CDR3 bases: TGCAGTGCTAGCGGGAGGGCAGGGGAGACCCAGTACTTC.

The chain links TRBV5-5 to TRBJ2-6; D tentatively reads TRBD1 or TRBD2 (5 bases each). The germline CDR1 and CDR2 sequences are SGHKS and YYEKEE (reference sequence). CDR3 length: 16 residues. With 6 bases removed from V and 0 bases from J, the gap between germline ends came to 13 bases. DNA for the CDR3: TGTGCCAGCACGCCGGGGCTCAGCTCTGGGGCCAACGTCCTGACTTTC. As protein: CASTPGLSSGANVLTF.

Many counts were recorded for this clonotype. The V and J genes are TRBV7-8 and TRBJ2-6; no reliable D call. The CDR3 totals 14 residues. Trimming cost V 5 bases and J 4 bases, with 9 bases left between them. Germline assignment: CDR1 SGHVS and CDR2 FQNEAQ. CDR3 nucleotides: TGTGCCAGCAGCCCCTACGTGGGGGCCAACGTCCTGACTTTC. Amino acids: CASSPYVGANVLTF. Supplemented by reference TRBV7-8 and TRBJ2-6, the full variable domain reads GAGVSQSPRYKVAKRGQDVALRCDPISGHVSLFWYQQALGQGPEFLTYFQNEAQLDKSGLPSDRFFAERPEGSVSTLKIQRTQQEDSAVYLCASSPYVGANVLTFGAGSRLTVL.

This clonotype has a count of ten or more. V gene TRBV4-3 combines with J gene TRBJ2-1; D assignment may be TRBD1 or TRBD2 (6 bases each). The CDR3 is 13 amino acids. Germline V CDR1 and CDR2: LGHNA, YSLEER. Trimming took off 1 base at V and 12 bases at J, with 13 bases between the two ends. CDR3 DNA sequence: TGCGCCAGCAGCCAAGCGGAGGGGGAGCGGCAGTTCTTC. It yields the protein CASSQAEGERQFF.

This clonotype was seen ten or more times. The gene calls are TRBV6-2 or TRBV6-3 and TRBJ1-1, with TRBD1 as a possible D gene (5 bases). Germline V gene data show CDR1 as MNHEY and CDR2 as SVGEGT. There are 17 residues in the CDR3. Deletions cut 2 bases from V and 1 base from J, with 17 bases between. CDR3 DNA: TGTGCCAGCAGTTACCGTTGGAGACAGCCAGAGAACACTGAAGCTTTCTTT. It is translated as CASSYRWRQPENTEAFF.

This clonotype has at least ten counts. The rearrangement links TRBV7-2 to TRBJ2-7, with 13 nucleotides matching TRBD2. Per germline, CDR1 SGHTA and CDR2 FQGNSA. J gave up 6 bases and V 2 bases, and 1 base lay outside the gene matches. This CDR3 has 14 residues. For the CDR3, the DNA is TGTGCCAGCAGCTTACGGACTAGCGGGAGCGAGCAGTACTTC. It specifies CASSLRTSGSEQYF.

This clonotype occurred many times. V is TRBV6-2 or TRBV6-3 and J is TRBJ2-1, with 10 bases lining up with TRBD2. V trimming: 6 bases; J trimming: 7 bases; junction bases outside the gene matches: 6. Germline V gives CDR1 MNHEY, CDR2 SVGEGT. This CDR3 comprises 14 residues. The DNA for the CDR3 is TGTGCCAGCAGAGCGGGAGGGCCGAGAAATGAGCAGTTCTTC. Encoded protein: CASRAGGPRNEQFF.

This clonotype was counted many times. The chain carries TRBV20-1 and TRBJ1-5; D is ambiguous. The CDR3 sequence is 12 residues long. Trimming shortened V by 0 bases and J by 5 bases, and 5 bases separated the two germline ends. Per germline, CDR1 DFQATT and CDR2 SNEGSKA (reference sequence). CDR3 in DNA: TGCAGTGCTAGAGACAGAGATCAGCCCCAGCATTTT. Protein sequence: CSARDRDQPQHF.

The chain joins TRBV11-2 to TRBJ2-1; the D gene is possibly TRBD1 (6 bases). This CDR3 contains 13 residues. Trimming took 0 bases from V and 13 from J, leaving 13 bases between them. CDR1 SGHAT and CDR2 FQNNGV come from the germline V gene. The CDR3 sequence is CASSLENWGHQFF. CDR3 in DNA: TGTGCCAGCAGCTTAGAGAACTGGGGACATCAGTTCTTC. Based on the CDR3 plus reference TRBV11-2 and TRBJ2-1, the full variable domain is EAGVAQSPRYKIIEKRQSVAFWCNPISGHATLYWYQQILGQGPKLLIQFQNNGVVDDSQLPKDRFSAERLKGVDSTLKIQPAKLEDSAVYLCASSLENWGHQFFGPGTRLTVL.

This clonotype was seen more than once but under ten times. The chain links TRBV28 to TRBJ1-2; TRBD1 aligns across 9 bases. Germline values: CDR1 MDHEN, CDR2 SYDVKM. This CDR3 region has 14 residues. The V gene end was trimmed by 6 bases and the J gene end by 2 bases; junction bases not matched to a gene: 4. The CDR3 here is CASRGQGNNYGYTF. CDR3 DNA sequence: TGTGCCAGCAGGGGACAGGGCAACAACTATGGCTACACCTTC.

The table lists this clonotype with a few counts. The chain has TRBV10-3 and TRBJ2-3, with D unresolved. Trimming left V 2 bases short and J 4 bases short, with 1 base between. The CDR3 covers 11 residues. Germline CDR1 and CDR2: ENHRY and SYGVKD. The CDR3 DNA follows: TGTGCCATCAGTGAGGCAGATACGCAGTATTTT. It encodes CAISEADTQYF.